This T cell receptor (beta chain) was sequenced in a study of T cells after posttransplantation cyclophosphamide (dated by TCRdb to about 2016). Describing the broader study: The study tracked T cell repertoire reconstitution by TRB sequencing after myeloablative bone marrow transplantation using posttransplantation cyclophosphamide as GVHD prophylaxis. In 3 patients, up to roughly 3 additional blood samples taken between 2 and 5.2 years after transplant also underwent TRB sequencing, as did pretransplant blood from a handful of patients. Samples from around 37 PTCy-treated patients, along with samples from some 15 of their related bone marrow donors, underwent antigen receptor sequencing. Public TRB sequences were compared against a database of over 3,000 sequences linked to responses to pathogens, tumor antigens, self-antigens and alloantigens. Because TRA and TRB clonality correlated tightly in several samples, later TCR analyses were limited to TRB. Blood from every one of the approximately 30 PTCy patients who had 1-year posttransplant specimens underwent TRB sequencing. Results the study describes overall, beyond this receptor: The TRB repertoires of T cells infiltrating skin or the GI tract showed only limited overlap with the TRB repertoires found in blood. Donor-recipient similarity was low at 1-2 months but increased during the first year, and donor CD8+ memory clones often dominated later blood repertoires. Across roughly 45 patients, recipient CMV seropositivity and CMV reactivation were highly associated with TRB clonality; PTCy diversity was similar to CNI/methotrexate controls.

A note on this clone: What this receptor recognizes is not known. No much larger clone is present one base from it, and per-base qualities are unavailable.

The germline V gene yields SGHAT for CDR1 and FQNNGV for CDR2. The CDR3, from cysteine to phenylalanine, totals 16 residues. Of the read, only the CDR3 DNA is kept; its 48 bases are in frame from base 1. After removal of 0 bases from V and 0 bases from J, the junction retains 3 bases not matched to a gene. TRB sequencing used genomic DNA with the immunoSEQ assay at survey resolution or the hsTCRB kit. On the authors' methods: Initial read processing used immunoSEQ software, and repertoire analyses used the LymphoSeq R package. For each TRB dataset, clonality was calculated as 1 minus normalized Shannon entropy, and the Gini coefficient was computed as well. Phenotypes of unsorted samples were inferred by mapping TRB sequences from sorted subsets of the recipient or donor onto unsorted samples of the same recipient. Imported from immuneACCESS, the table was reduced by TCRdb to in-frame sequences with V and J called. These copies leave out some clones; in studies compared against another copy, an unresolved V gene accounts for under half, and the cause of the remainder is not known. The V and J calls and clone size come from that table; D and trimming were worked out from the DNA. For this sample the table gives tens of thousands of clones, of which 80% to 90% were detected only once. The ten largest clones represent around an eighth of the sample.

The intended sense of this specimen's treatment or condition label: high-dose cyclophosphamide on days +3 and +4 as single-agent GVHD prophylaxis. For conditioning, the PTCy patients got busulfan and fludarabine, then a related or unrelated marrow graft, followed by cyclophosphamide on days +3 and +4. PTCy-treated patients came from a prospective multi-institutional clinical trial. Mononuclear cells from peripheral blood and bone marrow were separated by Ficoll-Hypaque density centrifugation and then cryopreserved. The input for sequencing was PBMCs, taken after allogeneic stem cell transplant with posttransplant cyclophosphamide. The sequence was obtained from a female patient between 30 and 40 years old who received an allogeneic stem cell transplant from an unrelated donor, was CMV-positive, and had no GVHD. A transplant means some T cells may be of graft donor rather than patient origin. The chain links TRBV11-2 with TRBJ2-3; TRBD2 matches 7 bases in the middle. The CDR3 region has the sequence CASSLDAGVSTDTQYF. The nucleotides read TGTGCCAGCAGCTTAGACGCGGGGGTAAGCACAGATACGCAGTATTTT.